Listed here are 16 T cell receptor beta chains from one sample, sequenced in a study of T-cell reconstitution after alpha-beta-depleted transplantation in children. The authors prepared the TCRbeta library with unique molecular identifiers. In TCRdb, the PCR reads were re-called with MiXCR into one record per CDR3 protein. The sample yields a few hundred thousand distinct CDR3 sequences, over 10% seen once. The sequenced sample was PBMCs, mostly from graft donor cells, obtained 360 days after TCRalphabeta/CD19-depleted stem cell transplant. The receptor set was obtained from a male patient younger than 18 who had a stem cell transplant for acute myeloid leukemia, so the T cells may come from the graft donor.

This chain links TRBV28 with TRBJ2-7, with 7 bases matching TRBD1. In germline, CDR1 is MDHEN, CDR2 SYDVKM. The CDR3 totals 14 residues. The J segment lost 3 bases and the V segment lost 5 bases, leaving 7 bases of the junction unmatched. The CDR3 nucleotides are TGTGCCAGCAGTATCCAGACAGGGCACTACGAGCAGTACTTC. Protein sequence: CASSIQTGHYEQYF.

The V call is TRBV4-3, the J call TRBJ2-5, with D perhaps matching TRBD1 (6 bases). Deletions cut 2 bases from V and 5 bases from J, with 9 bases between. CDR3 length: 13 amino acids. Germline CDR1 and CDR2: LGHNA and YSLEER. CDR3 in amino acids: CASSQYQGETQYF. Here the CDR3 DNA reads TGCGCCAGCAGCCAATACCAGGGGGAGACCCAGTACTTC.

This clonotype appeared a few times. This rearrangement joins TRBV7-2 to TRBJ2-3, with 9 bases lining up with TRBD2. CDR3 length: 15 amino acids. The J segment lost 4 bases and the V segment lost 1 base, leaving 3 bases of the junction unmatched. Germline-derived CDR1 and CDR2 are SGHTA and FQGNSA. DNA for the CDR3: TGTGCCAGCAGCTTAGGACTAGCGGCCCCAGATACGCAGTATTTT. As protein: CASSLGLAAPDTQYF.

The chain links TRBV4-2 to TRBJ2-1; D may match TRBD1 or TRBD2 (6 bases each). V lost 1 base and J lost 5, with 18 bases in between. Looked up from germline, CDR1 is LGHNA and CDR2 is YNFKEQ. The CDR3 is made up of 17 amino acids. CDR3 nucleotide sequence: TGTGCCAGCAGCCAAGTCAGGCTGAGGGGGGTTAACAATGAGCAGTTCTTC. Amino acid sequence: CASSQVRLRGVNNEQFF.

The chain recombines TRBV20-1 with TRBJ2-5, with D unresolved. Deletions cut 3 bases from V and 4 bases from J, with 18 bases between. Germline V gives CDR1 DFQATT, CDR2 SNEGSKA (reference sequence). The CDR3 has 15 residues. The CDR3 DNA reads TGCAGTGCTAGTTGGTTAGGCCGTCGTCGAGAGACCCAGTACTTC. Translation gives CSASWLGRRRETQYF.

This sequence joins TRBV15 and TRBJ2-4, with a possible D match to TRBD2 (5 bases). This CDR3 is 14 amino acids long. Per the germline V gene, CDR1 is LNHNV and CDR2 is YYDKDF (reference sequence). V was clipped by 1 base and J by 2 bases, with 6 bases between them. The CDR3 region is CATSRGGTKNIQYF. CDR3 in DNA: TGTGCCACCAGCAGAGGAGGGACCAAAAACATTCAGTACTTC.

The rearrangement links TRBV10-3 to TRBJ1-5, with D possibly matching TRBD1 (5 bases). In germline, CDR1 is ENHRY, CDR2 SYGVKD. This CDR3 spans 15 amino acids. Trimming pared 0 bases from V and 0 bases from J, leaving 6 bases between. CDR3 region: CAISESGLSNQPQHF. The CDR3 nucleotides read TGTGCCATCAGTGAGTCGGGACTTAGCAATCAGCCCCAGCATTTT.

Only a few counts were recorded for this clonotype. The genes are TRBV11-2 and TRBJ1-4, with a possible D match to TRBD1 (5 bases). CDR3 length equals 13 residues. The V gene's germline CDR1 is SGHAT and CDR2 FQNNGV. V was shortened by 5 bases and J by 7 bases, with 11 bases between the two germline ends. CDR3 sequence: CASSLGQGEKLFF. The CDR3 nucleotides are TGTGCCAGCAGCCTGGGTCAGGGTGAAAAACTGTTTTTT.

This clonotype turned up a few times. The chain is built from TRBV7-6 and TRBJ2-7; 8 bases match TRBD1. The CDR3 extends over 15 amino acids. V lost 3 bases, J lost 2 bases, and 6 bases stayed unmatched. Germline assignment: CDR1 SGHVS and CDR2 FNYEAQ. The chain's CDR3 is CASSFRGTGTYEQYF. Written as DNA, the CDR3 is TGTGCCAGCAGCTTCAGAGGGACAGGCACCTACGAGCAGTACTTC.

This clonotype was counted between two and nine times. J is TRBJ2-2 and V is TRBV7-6; TRBD1 matches 8 bases. The CDR3 is made up of 15 amino acids. With V trimmed by 5 bases and J by 4 bases, 6 bases remained unmatched. Germline CDR1 and CDR2: SGHVS and FNYEAQ. The CDR3 bases are TGTGCCAGCAGCCCCCGGACAGGGATCACCGGGGAGCTGTTTTTT. Residues: CASSPRTGITGELFF.

The chain has TRBV23-1 and TRBJ2-3; TRBD2 is a possible D gene (5 bases). TRBV23-1 is placed among ORFs of uncertain function. The CDR3 length is 15 residues. V gave up 1 base and J gave up 4 bases, with 12 bases separating them. Written as DNA, the CDR3 is TGCGCCAGCAGTCAATACTACGGGATCCCAGATACGCAGTATTTT. This codes for CASSQYYGIPDTQYF.

The chain links TRBV2 to TRBJ2-5, with D possibly TRBD1 on 6 matching bases. The CDR3 has 14 amino acids. Trimming removed 6 bases from V and 5 bases from J, with 16 bases in between. Germline V CDR1 and CDR2: SNHLY, FYNNEI. The CDR3 loop reads CASRRQVWRETQYF. CDR3 nucleotides: TGTGCCAGCAGAAGACAGGTCTGGCGGGAGACCCAGTACTTC.

This clonotype was counted between two and nine times. This rearrangement joins TRBV24-1 to TRBJ1-5; the D is unclear. Germline lookup yields CDR1 KGHDR and CDR2 SFDVKD. The CDR3 loop spans 14 amino acids. V lost 1 base to trimming and J lost 6 bases, with 9 bases between them. The CDR3 DNA follows: TGTGCCACCAGTGATTTTTCCACGTCTCAGCCCCAGCATTTT. It yields the protein CATSDFSTSQPQHF.

The chain uses TRBV20-1 and TRBJ1-2; the D is unclear. The CDR3 sequence is 12 residues long. The germline V and J ends were trimmed by 6 bases and 7 bases, with 15 bases remaining between them. Germline lookup yields CDR1 DFQATT and CDR2 SNEGSKA (reference sequence). CDR3 protein: CSAYLGLGGYTF. CDR3 DNA: TGCAGTGCCTACCTGGGTCTTGGTGGCTACACCTTC.

The sample holds a few counts of this clonotype. The V gene is TRBV4-1, the J gene TRBJ2-1; D might be TRBD1 (5 bases). Germline CDR1 reads MGHRA; CDR2 reads YSYEKL. V was cut by 6 bases and J by 6 bases, with 18 bases left in between. The CDR3 runs to 15 residues. The CDR3 DNA is TGCGCCAGCAGAGCTGGGGCACTGCGGTGCAATGAGCAGTTCTTC. As protein: CASRAGALRCNEQFF.

This clonotype was picked up many times. The chain has TRBV10-2 and TRBJ2-3, with 9 bases lining up with TRBD2. The J segment lost 0 bases and the V segment lost 7 bases, leaving 5 bases of the junction unmatched. The germline gives CDR1 WSHSY, CDR2 SAAADI. The CDR3 spans 15 residues. The CDR3 region has the DNA TGCGCCAGCAAGACTAGCGGAACTAGCACAGATACGCAGTATTTT. This encodes CASKTSGTSTDTQYF.